The present T cell receptor (beta chain) was sequenced within a study of blood T cell repertoires in COVID-19. Per the authors' pipeline: Amplifying reference gene primers gave estimates of nucleated cell counts. Repertoires were generated with immunoSEQ multiplex PCR, while TCRdb's copy carries only in-frame clones and drops some. Clone size and the V and J calls come from that table; the DNA yielded D and trimming. The table lists about 250,000 clones, about 86% of them singletons. Germline V lookup: CDR1 GTSNPN, CDR2 SVGIG (reference sequence). Trimming shortened V by 0 bases and J by 3 bases, and 9 bases separated the two germline ends. The CDR3 totals 14 residues.

Sequenced material: peripheral blood. This sequence was found in a man older than 75 with acute or convalescent COVID-19. The rearrangement links TRBV30 to TRBJ2-1, with TRBD2 as a possible D gene (6 bases). The CDR3 DNA reads TGTGCCTGGAGTGTGCGGGGCCGCTACAATGAGCAGTTCTTC. Translation gives CAWSVRGRYNEQFF.